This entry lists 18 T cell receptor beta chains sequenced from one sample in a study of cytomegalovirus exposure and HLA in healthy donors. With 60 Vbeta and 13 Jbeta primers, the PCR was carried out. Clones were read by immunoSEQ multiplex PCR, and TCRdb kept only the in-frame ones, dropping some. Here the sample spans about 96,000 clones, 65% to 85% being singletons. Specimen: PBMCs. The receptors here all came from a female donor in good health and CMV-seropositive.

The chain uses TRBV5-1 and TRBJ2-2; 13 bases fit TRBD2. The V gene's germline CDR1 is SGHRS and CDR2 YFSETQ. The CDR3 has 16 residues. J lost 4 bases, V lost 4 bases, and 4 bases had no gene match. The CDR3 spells CASSGTSGIITGELFF. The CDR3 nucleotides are TGCGCCAGCAGCGGGACTAGCGGGATAATCACCGGGGAGCTGTTTTTT.

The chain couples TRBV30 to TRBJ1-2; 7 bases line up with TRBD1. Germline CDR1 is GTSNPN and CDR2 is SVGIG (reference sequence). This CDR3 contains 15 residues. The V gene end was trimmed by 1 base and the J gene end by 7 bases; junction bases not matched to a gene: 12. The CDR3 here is CAWSGQGGIISGYTF. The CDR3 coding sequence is TGTGCCTGGAGTGGGCAGGGGGGCATTATAAGTGGCTACACCTTC.

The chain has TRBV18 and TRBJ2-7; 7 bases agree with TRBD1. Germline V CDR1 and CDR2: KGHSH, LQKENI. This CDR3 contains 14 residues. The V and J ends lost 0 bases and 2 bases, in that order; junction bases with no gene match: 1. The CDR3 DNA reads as TGTGCCAGCTCACCACCCGGACAGGCCTACGAGCAGTACTTC. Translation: CASSPPGQAYEQYF.

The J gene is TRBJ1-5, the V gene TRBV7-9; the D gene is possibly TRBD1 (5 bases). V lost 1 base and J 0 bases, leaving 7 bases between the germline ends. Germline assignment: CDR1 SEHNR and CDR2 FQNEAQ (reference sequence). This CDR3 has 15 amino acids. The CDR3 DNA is TGTGCCAGCAGCTTAGAGACAGCTAGCAATCAGCCCCAGCATTTT. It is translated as CASSLETASNQPQHF.

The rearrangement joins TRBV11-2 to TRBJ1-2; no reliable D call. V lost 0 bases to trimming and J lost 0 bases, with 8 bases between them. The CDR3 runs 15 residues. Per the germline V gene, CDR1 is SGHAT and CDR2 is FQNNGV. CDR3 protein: CASSLDYGPNYGYTF. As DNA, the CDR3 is TGTGCCAGCAGCTTAGATTACGGTCCTAACTATGGCTACACCTTC.

This chain's CDR3 is CASSLLRGSPYEQYF. The CDR3, as DNA: TGTGCCAGCAGCCTCTTGCGCGGGAGTCCCTACGAGCAGTACTTC. The chain uses TRBV4-2 and TRBJ2-7, with TRBD2 matching 7 bases. This CDR3 comprises 15 residues. V shed 4 bases and J 2 bases; nucleotides not matched to a gene: 8. Germline V gene lookup returns CDR1 LGHNA and CDR2 YNFKEQ.

The CDR3 bases are TGTGCCAGCAGTTCTCTAGGGGATGCGTACACCGGGGAGCTGTTTTTT. Its translation is CASSSLGDAYTGELFF. The rearrangement uses TRBV6-5 and TRBJ2-2, with D perhaps matching TRBD1 (5 bases). CDR3 length: 16 residues. Germline-derived CDR1 and CDR2 are MNHEY and SVGAGI. The V gene lost 4 bases and the J gene lost 3 bases, with 15 bases spanning the gap.

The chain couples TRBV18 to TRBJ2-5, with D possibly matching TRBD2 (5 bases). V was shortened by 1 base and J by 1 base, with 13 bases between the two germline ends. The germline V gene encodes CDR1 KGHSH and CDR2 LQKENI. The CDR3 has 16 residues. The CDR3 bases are TGTGCCAGCTCACCACGTTTTTTGCGGGTCCAAGAGACCCAGTACTTC. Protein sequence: CASSPRFLRVQETQYF.

CDR3 nucleotide sequence: TGTGCCAGCAGCCGCCTTGGAGTCGGGGCCAAAAACATTCAGTACTTC. This gives the protein CASSRLGVGAKNIQYF. This sequence joins TRBV5-4 and TRBJ2-4; D is unclear. Per germline, CDR1 SGHNT and CDR2 YYREEE (reference sequence). V was pared by 4 bases and J by 1 base, with 15 bases between. CDR3 length equals 16 residues.

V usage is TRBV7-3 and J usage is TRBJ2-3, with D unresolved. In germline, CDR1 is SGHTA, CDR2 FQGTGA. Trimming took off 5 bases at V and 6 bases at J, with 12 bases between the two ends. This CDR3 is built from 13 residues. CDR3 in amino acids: CASSPQTGDTQYF. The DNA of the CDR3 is TGTGCCAGCAGCCCCCAGACTGGGGATACGCAGTATTTT.

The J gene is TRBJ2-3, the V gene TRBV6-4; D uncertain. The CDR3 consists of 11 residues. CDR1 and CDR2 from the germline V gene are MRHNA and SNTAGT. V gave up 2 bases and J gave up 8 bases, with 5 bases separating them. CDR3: CASSDLGTQYF. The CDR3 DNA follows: TGTGCCAGCAGTGACCTCGGTACGCAGTATTTT.

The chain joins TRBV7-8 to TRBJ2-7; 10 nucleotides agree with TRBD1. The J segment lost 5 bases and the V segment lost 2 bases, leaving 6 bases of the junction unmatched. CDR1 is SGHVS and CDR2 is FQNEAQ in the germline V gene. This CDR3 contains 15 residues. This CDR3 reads CASSLSGQGFNEQYF. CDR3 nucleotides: TGTGCCAGCAGCTTATCGGGACAGGGGTTCAACGAGCAGTACTTC.

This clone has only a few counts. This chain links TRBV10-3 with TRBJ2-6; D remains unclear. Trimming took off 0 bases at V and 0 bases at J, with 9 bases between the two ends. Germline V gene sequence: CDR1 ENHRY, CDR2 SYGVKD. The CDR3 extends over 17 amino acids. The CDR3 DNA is TGTGCCATCAGTGAGTCGAGTGCTAGCTCTGGGGCCAACGTCCTGACTTTC. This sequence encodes CAISESSASSGANVLTF.

CDR3 sequence (DNA): TGTGCCAGCAGCCAATCCGAGGGACTTGGCGCTAGGGGAAAACTGTTTTTT. Protein: CASSQSEGLGARGKLFF. The chain is built from TRBV14 and TRBJ1-4; D is possibly TRBD1 (5 bases). This CDR3 has 17 residues. CDR1 SGHDN and CDR2 FVKESK come from the germline V gene. V was cut by 2 bases and J by 10 bases, with 23 bases left in between.

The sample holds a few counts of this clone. The CDR3 region has the DNA TGTGCCAGCAGTATACTTTACCAAGAGACCCAGTACTTC. Translated, it gives CASSILYQETQYF. The chain couples TRBV7-6 to TRBJ2-5; D unresolved. CDR3 length: 13 residues. Germline CDR1 SGHVS, CDR2 FNYEAQ. V lost 6 bases and J 0 bases, leaving 8 bases between the germline ends.

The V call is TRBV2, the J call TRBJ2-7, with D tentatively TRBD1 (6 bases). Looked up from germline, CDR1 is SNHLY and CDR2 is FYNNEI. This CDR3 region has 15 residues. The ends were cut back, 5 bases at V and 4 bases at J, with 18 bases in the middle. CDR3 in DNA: TGTGCCAGCAGTCAGACCAGGGGCTCCAGATACGAGCAGTACTTC. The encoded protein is CASSQTRGSRYEQYF. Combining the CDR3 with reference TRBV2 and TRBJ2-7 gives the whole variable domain EPEVTQTPSHQVTQMGQEVILRCVPISNHLYFYWYRQILGQKVEFLVSFYNNEISEKSEIFDDQFSVERPDGSNFTLKIRSTKLEDSAMYFCASSQTRGSRYEQYFGPGTRLTVT.

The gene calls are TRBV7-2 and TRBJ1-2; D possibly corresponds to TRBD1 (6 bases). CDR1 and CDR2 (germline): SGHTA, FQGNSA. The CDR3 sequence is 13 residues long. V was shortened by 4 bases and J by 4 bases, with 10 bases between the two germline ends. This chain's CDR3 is CASSSQGPYGYTF. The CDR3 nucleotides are TGTGCCAGCAGCTCACAGGGCCCCTATGGCTACACCTTC.

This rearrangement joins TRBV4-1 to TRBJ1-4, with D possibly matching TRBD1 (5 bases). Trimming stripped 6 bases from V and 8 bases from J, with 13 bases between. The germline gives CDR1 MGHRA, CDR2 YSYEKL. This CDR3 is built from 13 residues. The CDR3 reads CASRRQLGEKLFF. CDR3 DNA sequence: TGCGCCAGCAGGCGACAGTTAGGCGAAAAACTGTTTTTT.